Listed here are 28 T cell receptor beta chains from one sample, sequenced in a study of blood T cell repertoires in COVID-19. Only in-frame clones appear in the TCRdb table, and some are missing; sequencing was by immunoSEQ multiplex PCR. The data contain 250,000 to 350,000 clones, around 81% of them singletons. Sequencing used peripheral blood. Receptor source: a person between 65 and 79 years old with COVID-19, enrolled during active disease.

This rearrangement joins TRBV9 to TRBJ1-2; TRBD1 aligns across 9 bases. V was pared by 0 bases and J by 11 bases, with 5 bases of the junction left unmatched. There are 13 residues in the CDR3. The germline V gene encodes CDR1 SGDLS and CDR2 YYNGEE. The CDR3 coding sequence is TGTGCCAGCAGCGTAGTACCGGGACAGGGATACACCTTC. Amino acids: CASSVVPGQGYTF.

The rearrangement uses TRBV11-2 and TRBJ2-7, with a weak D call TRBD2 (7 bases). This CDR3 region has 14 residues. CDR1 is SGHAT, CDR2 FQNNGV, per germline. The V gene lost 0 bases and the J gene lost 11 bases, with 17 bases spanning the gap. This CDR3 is CASSLEGGQFGEYF. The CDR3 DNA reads TGTGCCAGCAGCTTAGAGGGGGGGCAGTTTGGAGAGTACTTC.

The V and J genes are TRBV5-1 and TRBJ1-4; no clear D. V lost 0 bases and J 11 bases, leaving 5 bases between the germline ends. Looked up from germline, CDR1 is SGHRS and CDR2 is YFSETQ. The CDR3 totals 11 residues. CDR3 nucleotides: TGCGCCAGCAGCTTGGGAACTAAACTGTTTTTT. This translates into CASSLGTKLFF.

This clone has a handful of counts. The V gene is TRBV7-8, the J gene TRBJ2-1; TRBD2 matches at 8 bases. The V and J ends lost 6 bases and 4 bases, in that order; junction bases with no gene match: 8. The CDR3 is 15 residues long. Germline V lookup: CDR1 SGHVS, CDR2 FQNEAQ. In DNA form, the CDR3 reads TGTGCCAGCAGGCTCAGCGGGGGCCTTTACAATGAGCAGTTCTTC. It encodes CASRLSGGLYNEQFF.

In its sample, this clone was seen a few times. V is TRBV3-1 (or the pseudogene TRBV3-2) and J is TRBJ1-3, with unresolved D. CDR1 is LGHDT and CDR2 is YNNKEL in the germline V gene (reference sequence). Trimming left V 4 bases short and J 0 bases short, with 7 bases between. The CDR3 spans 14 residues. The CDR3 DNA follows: TGTGCCAGCAGCCCCAGGCCCTCTGGAAACACCATATATTTT. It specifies CASSPRPSGNTIYF.

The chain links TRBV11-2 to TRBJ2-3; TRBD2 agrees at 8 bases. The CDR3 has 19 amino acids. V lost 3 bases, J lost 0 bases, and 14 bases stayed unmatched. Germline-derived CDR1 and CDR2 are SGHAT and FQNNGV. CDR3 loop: CASSLPTLLAEHSTDTQYF. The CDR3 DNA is TGTGCCAGCAGCTTGCCTACCTTACTAGCGGAGCACAGCACAGATACGCAGTATTTT.

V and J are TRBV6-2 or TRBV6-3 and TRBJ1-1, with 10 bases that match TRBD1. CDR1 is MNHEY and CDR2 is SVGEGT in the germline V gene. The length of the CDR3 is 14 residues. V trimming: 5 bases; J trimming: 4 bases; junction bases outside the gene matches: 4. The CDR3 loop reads CASSPGQGSTEAFF. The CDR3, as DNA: TGTGCCAGCAGTCCGGGACAGGGGAGCACTGAAGCTTTCTTT.

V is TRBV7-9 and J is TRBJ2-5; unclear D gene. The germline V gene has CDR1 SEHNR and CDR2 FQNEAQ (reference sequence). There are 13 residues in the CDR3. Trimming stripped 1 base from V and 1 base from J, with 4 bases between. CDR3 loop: CASSLVRQETQYF. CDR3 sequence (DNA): TGTGCCAGCAGCTTAGTTCGCCAAGAGACCCAGTACTTC.

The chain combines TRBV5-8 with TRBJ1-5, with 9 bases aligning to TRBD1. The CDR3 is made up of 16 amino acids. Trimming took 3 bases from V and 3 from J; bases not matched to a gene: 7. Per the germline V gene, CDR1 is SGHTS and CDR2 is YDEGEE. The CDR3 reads CASSSGRDRVNQPQHF. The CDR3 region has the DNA TGTGCCAGCAGCTCCGGGAGGGACAGGGTCAATCAGCCCCAGCATTTT.

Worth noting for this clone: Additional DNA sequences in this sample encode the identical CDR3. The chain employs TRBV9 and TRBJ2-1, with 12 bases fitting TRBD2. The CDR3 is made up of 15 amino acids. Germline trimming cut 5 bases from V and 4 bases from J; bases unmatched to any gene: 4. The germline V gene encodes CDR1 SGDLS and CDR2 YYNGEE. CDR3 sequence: CASSTLAGGYNEQFF. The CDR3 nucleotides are TGTGCCAGCAGTACACTAGCGGGAGGTTACAATGAGCAGTTCTTC. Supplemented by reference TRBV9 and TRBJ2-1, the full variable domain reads DSGVTQTPKHLITATGQRVTLRCSPRSGDLSVYWYQQSLDQGLQFLIQYYNGEERAKGNILERFSAQQFPDLHSELNLSSLELGDSALYFCASSTLAGGYNEQFFGPGTRLTVL.

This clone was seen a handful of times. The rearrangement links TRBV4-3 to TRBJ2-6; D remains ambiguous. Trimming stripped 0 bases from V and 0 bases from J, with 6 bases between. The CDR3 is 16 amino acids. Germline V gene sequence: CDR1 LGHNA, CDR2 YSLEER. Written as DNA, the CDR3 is TGCGCCAGCAGCCAAGAGGGCAACTCTGGGGCCAACGTCCTGACTTTC. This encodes CASSQEGNSGANVLTF.

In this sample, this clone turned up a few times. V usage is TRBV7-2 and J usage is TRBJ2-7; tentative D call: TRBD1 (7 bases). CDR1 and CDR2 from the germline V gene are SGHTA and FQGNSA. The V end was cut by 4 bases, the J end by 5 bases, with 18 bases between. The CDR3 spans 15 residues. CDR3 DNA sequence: TGTGCCAGCAGCTCCCAGACAGGGAGGTATAACGAGCAGTACTTC. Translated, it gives CASSSQTGRYNEQYF.

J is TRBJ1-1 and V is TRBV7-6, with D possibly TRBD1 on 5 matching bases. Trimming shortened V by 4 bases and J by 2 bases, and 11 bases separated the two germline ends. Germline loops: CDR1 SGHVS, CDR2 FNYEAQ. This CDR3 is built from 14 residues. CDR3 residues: CASSYIGANTEAFF. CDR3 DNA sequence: TGTGCCAGCAGCTATATTGGGGCCAACACTGAAGCTTTCTTT.

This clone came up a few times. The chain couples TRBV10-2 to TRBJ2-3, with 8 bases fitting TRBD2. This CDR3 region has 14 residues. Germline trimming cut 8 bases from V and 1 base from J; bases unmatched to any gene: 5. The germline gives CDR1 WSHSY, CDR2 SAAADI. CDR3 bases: TGCGCCAGCGCTTTAGCGGGGCGCACAGATACGCAGTATTTT. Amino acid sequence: CASALAGRTDTQYF.

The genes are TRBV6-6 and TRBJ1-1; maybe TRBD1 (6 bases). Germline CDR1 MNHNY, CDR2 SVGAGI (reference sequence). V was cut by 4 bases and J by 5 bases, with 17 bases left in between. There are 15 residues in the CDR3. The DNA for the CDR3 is TGTGCCAGCAGTTTCTTGGGTGGGGGCCGGACTGAAGCTTTCTTT. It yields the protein CASSFLGGGRTEAFF.

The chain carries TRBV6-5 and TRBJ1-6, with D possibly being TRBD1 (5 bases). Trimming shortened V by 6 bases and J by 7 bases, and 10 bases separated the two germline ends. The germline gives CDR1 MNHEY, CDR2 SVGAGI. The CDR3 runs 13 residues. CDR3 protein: CASRRGGNSPLHF. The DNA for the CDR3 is TGTGCCAGCAGGCGGGGGGGGAATTCACCCCTCCACTTT.

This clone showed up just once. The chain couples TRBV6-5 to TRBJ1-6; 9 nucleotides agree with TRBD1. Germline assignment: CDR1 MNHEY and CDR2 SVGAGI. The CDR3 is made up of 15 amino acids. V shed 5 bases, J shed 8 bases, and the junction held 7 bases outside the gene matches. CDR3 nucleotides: TGTGCCAGCAGTATAGGGACAGGGCTGTATTCACCCCTCCACTTT. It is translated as CASSIGTGLYSPLHF.

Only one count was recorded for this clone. The CDR3 here is CASSLPFGQGAMNTEAFF. The CDR3 DNA is TGTGCCAGCAGCTTACCGTTCGGACAAGGAGCTATGAACACTGAAGCTTTCTTT. The chain is built from TRBV7-2 and TRBJ1-1; possible D gene TRBD1, 5 bases. Germline assignment: CDR1 SGHTA and CDR2 FQGNSA. V gave up 2 bases and J gave up 0 bases, with 19 bases separating them. The CDR3 runs to 18 residues.

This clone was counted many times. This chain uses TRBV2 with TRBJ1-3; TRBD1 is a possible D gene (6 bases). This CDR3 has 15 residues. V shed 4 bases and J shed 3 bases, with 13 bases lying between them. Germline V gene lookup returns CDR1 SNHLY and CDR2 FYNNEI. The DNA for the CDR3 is TGTGCCAGCAGTGTCGGGACATTATTTGGAAACACCATATATTTT. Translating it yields CASSVGTLFGNTIYF.

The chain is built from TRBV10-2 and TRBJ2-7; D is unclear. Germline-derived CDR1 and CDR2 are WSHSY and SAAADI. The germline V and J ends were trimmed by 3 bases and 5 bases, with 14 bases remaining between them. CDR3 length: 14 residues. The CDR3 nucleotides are TGCGCCAGCAGTGACCCTAGTAGAGTCCACGAGCAGTACTTC. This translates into CASSDPSRVHEQYF.

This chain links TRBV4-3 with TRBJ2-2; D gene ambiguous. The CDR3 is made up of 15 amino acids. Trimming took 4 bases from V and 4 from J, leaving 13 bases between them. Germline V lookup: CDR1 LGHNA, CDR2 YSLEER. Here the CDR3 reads CASSLPSAGTGELFF. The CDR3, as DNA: TGCGCCAGCAGCCTACCTTCGGCAGGCACCGGGGAGCTGTTTTTT.

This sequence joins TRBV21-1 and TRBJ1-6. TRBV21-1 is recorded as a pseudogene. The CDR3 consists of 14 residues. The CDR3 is CATQRGGYRSPLHF. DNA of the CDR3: TGTGCCACCCAAAGGGGGGGGTATCGTTCACCCCTCCACTTT.

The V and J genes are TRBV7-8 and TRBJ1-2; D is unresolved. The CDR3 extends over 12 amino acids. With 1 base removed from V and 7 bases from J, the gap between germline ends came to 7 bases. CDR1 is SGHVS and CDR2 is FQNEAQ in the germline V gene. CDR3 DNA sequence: TGTGCCAGCAGCTTAGAACCGGGTGGCTACACCTTC. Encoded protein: CASSLEPGGYTF.

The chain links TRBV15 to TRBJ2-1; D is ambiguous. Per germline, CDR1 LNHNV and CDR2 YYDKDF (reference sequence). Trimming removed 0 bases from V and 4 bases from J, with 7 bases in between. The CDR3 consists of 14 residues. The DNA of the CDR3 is TGTGCCACCAGCAGAGATGAGGCATACAATGAGCAGTTCTTC. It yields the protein CATSRDEAYNEQFF.

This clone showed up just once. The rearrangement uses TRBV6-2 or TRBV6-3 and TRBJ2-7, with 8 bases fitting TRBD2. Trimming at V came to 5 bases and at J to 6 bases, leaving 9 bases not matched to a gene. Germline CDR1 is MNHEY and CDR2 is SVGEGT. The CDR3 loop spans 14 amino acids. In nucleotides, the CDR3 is TGTGCCAGCAGTCCCGGGACTAGGGTAGCCGAGCAGTACTTC. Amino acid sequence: CASSPGTRVAEQYF.

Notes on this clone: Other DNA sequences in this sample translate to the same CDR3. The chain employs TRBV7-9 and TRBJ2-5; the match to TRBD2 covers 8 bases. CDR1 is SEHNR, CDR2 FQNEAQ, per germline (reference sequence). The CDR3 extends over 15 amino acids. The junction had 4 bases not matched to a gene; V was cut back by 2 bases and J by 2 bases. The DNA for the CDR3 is TGTGCCAGCAGCTTAAGGCGGGGGGCACAAGAGACCCAGTACTTC. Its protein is CASSLRRGAQETQYF.

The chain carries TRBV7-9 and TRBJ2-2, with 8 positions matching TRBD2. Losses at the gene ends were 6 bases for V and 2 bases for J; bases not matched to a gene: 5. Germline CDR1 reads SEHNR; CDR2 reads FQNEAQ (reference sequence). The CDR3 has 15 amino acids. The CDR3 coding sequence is TGTGCCAGCAGACCCAGCGGGAGTAACACCGGGGAGCTGTTTTTT. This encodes CASRPSGSNTGELFF.

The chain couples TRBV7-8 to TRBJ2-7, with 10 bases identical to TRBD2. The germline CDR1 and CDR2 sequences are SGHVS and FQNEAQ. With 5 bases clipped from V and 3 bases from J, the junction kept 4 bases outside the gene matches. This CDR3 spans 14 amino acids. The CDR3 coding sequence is TGTGCCAGCAGCGACGGACTAGCGGTCTACGAGCAGTACTTC. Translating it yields CASSDGLAVYEQYF.